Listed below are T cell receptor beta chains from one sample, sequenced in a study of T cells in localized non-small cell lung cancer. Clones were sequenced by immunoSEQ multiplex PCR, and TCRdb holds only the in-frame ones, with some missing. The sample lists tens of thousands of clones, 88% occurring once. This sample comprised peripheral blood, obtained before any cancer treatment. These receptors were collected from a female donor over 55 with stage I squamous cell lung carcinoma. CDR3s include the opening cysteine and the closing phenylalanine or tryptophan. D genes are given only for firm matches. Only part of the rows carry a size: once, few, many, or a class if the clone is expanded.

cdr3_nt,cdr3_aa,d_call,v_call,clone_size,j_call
TGCGCCAGCAGCGGTCGGACCGAAAACACCGGGGAGCTGTTTTTT,CASSGRTENTGELFF,.,TRBV5-1,.,TRBJ2-2
TGTGCCAGCAGTCCTTCCACGGGAGAGAAGAACACTGAAGCTTTCTTT,CASSPSTGEKNTEAFF,.,TRBV27,.,TRBJ1-1
TGCGCCAGCAGCTTGAGTAGCGGGAGCTCCTACAATGAGCAGTTCTTC,CASSLSSGSSYNEQFF,TRBD2,TRBV5-1,.,TRBJ2-1
TGCGCCAGCAGCTTGGCCTGGGGACAACCCTACGAGCAGTACTTC,CASSLAWGQPYEQYF,.,TRBV5-1,.,TRBJ2-7
TGTGCCAGCAGCTTGGACCGGGGTACAAATGAGCAGTTCTTC,CASSLDRGTNEQFF,.,TRBV5-8,.,TRBJ2-1
TGCAGTGCTCCTTGGGGCTACGAGCAGTACTTC,CSAPWGYEQYF,.,TRBV20-1,.,TRBJ2-7
TGTGCCAGCAGTTACAACAGTAATCAGCCCCAGCATTTT,CASSYNSNQPQHF,.,TRBV6-6,.,TRBJ1-5
TGTGCCAGCAAGGGGACAGGGGGCGCCGATTCACCCCTCCACTTT,CASKGTGGADSPLHF,TRBD1,TRBV6-1,once,TRBJ1-6
TGTGCCAGCAGTTTATATGGAAGGACTAGCGGGAGCTCCTACGAGCAGTACTTC,CASSLYGRTSGSSYEQYF,TRBD2,TRBV28,.,TRBJ2-7
TGTGCCAGCACCATGGGAGCACCCCAAGAGACCCAGTACTTC,CASTMGAPQETQYF,.,TRBV7-2,.,TRBJ2-5
TGTGCCAGCAGTTTAGGGACTTCTTCCTACAATGAGCAGTTCTTC,CASSLGTSSYNEQFF,.,TRBV27,.,TRBJ2-1
TGTGCCACCAGCAGAGCCCTAATATTCCCTCAGGACACTGAAGCTTTCTTT,CATSRALIFPQDTEAFF,.,TRBV15,.,TRBJ1-1
TGTGCCAGCTCAACCTACGGGACAGGGGATAACAATGAGCAGTTCTTC,CASSTYGTGDNNEQFF,TRBD1,TRBV18,once,TRBJ2-1
TGCGCCAGCAGCCAGGACGCTTTGCCGGGCACTCGGGAGCAGTACTTC,CASSQDALPGTREQYF,.,TRBV4-3,.,TRBJ2-7
TGTGCCTGGAGTGACGGGGAGGGCCGGGAAGTTAGGGAGACCCAGTACTTC,CAWSDGEGREVRETQYF,TRBD2,TRBV30,.,TRBJ2-5
TGTGCCAGCAGCTCACCACAGGGGACCTATGGCTACACCTTC,CASSSPQGTYGYTF,TRBD1,TRBV9,.,TRBJ1-2
TGCGCCAGCAGCTCCCCCTTGAGCGGGGAGCAGTTCTTC,CASSSPLSGEQFF,.,TRBV5-1,.,TRBJ2-1
TGTGCCAGTAGTATCAGGCAGGGCAATCAGCCCCAGCATTTT,CASSIRQGNQPQHF,.,TRBV19,.,TRBJ1-5
TGTGCCAGCAGCTTAACGGGGTCAACCACAGATACGCAGTATTTT,CASSLTGSTTDTQYF,.,TRBV7-9,.,TRBJ2-3
TGTGCCAGCAGTTACGCTAGCGGGAGGGGTCGCGAGCAGTACTTC,CASSYASGRGREQYF,TRBD2,TRBV6-5,.,TRBJ2-7
TGTGCCAGCAGCCCCCGGACAGGGAGCTCCTACAATGAGCAGTTCTTC,CASSPRTGSSYNEQFF,TRBD1,TRBV9,few,TRBJ2-1
TGTGTCAGCAGCGTAGTACAGACGAACACCGGGGAGCTGTTTTTT,CVSSVVQTNTGELFF,.,TRBV9,.,TRBJ2-2
TGTGCCAGCAGCCAAGTACTTAGCGGGAGTGGCCACGAGCAGTACTTC,CASSQVLSGSGHEQYF,TRBD2,TRBV14,few,TRBJ2-7
TGTGCCAGCAGCTTAGGACTAGCGGCGGAGGGCGAGCAGTACTTC,CASSLGLAAEGEQYF,TRBD2,TRBV7-8,.,TRBJ2-7
TGTGCCATCAGCGGACAGGCCCAAGAGACCCAGTACTTC,CAISGQAQETQYF,TRBD1,TRBV10-3,.,TRBJ2-5
TGTGCCAGCAGCCTGACGAACAATCAGCCCCAGCATTTT,CASSLTNNQPQHF,.,TRBV7-8,.,TRBJ1-5
TGTGCCAGCAGTGAATTCAGGGGAACAAATGAAAAACTGTTTTTT,CASSEFRGTNEKLFF,.,TRBV25-1,.,TRBJ1-4
TGTGCCAGCAGCGAGACAGGGCCGGGCACTGAAGCTTTCTTT,CASSETGPGTEAFF,TRBD1,TRBV9,.,TRBJ1-1
TGTGCCAGCAGCCGCTCGGGAGATACGCAGTATTTT,CASSRSGDTQYF,.,TRBV13,.,TRBJ2-3
TGCAGCGTGGGGGACGGGAGACCCGGGGAGCTGTTTTTT,CSVGDGRPGELFF,.,TRBV29-1,.,TRBJ2-2
TGTGCCAGCAGCTCCGGAACCAACTATGGCTACACCTTC,CASSSGTNYGYTF,.,TRBV5-4,.,TRBJ1-2
TGTGCCAGCAGTTACGGTGGGGGTTTTGAAAAACTGTTTTTT,CASSYGGGFEKLFF,.,TRBV6-6,.,TRBJ1-4
TGTGCCAGCAGTGACAGGGCCCACAATGAGCAGTTCTTC,CASSDRAHNEQFF,.,TRBV6-1,.,TRBJ2-1
TGTGCCAGCAGTGGCCGCGGGACAGGAAACGAGCAGTACTTC,CASSGRGTGNEQYF,TRBD1,TRBV2,.,TRBJ2-7
TGCGCCAGCAGCCAAGTTACATACAATGAGCAGTTCTTC,CASSQVTYNEQFF,.,TRBV4-3,.,TRBJ2-1
TGTGCCAGCAGCCTCCTGAGGGGGAGAACACGCAATGAGCAGTTCTTC,CASSLLRGRTRNEQFF,.,TRBV11-2,.,TRBJ2-1
TGTGCCAGCAGCGTAGGGAGTAGAGTCTATGGCTACACCTTC,CASSVGSRVYGYTF,.,TRBV9,.,TRBJ1-2
TGTGCCAGCTCACCACCAGCGACAGCTGGAAACACCATATATTTT,CASSPPATAGNTIYF,.,TRBV18,.,TRBJ1-3
TGCAGCGTGGGCCGGGGAGGCTACAATGAGCAGTTCTTC,CSVGRGGYNEQFF,.,TRBV29-1,.,TRBJ2-1
TGCGCCAGCAGCCCCCTGGGACGAGCGAACACCGGGGAGCTGTTTTTT,CASSPLGRANTGELFF,.,TRBV5-1,.,TRBJ2-2
TGTGCCAGCAAGACGGGGAGGAACACTGAAGCTTTCTTT,CASKTGRNTEAFF,.,TRBV5-4,.,TRBJ1-1
TGCGCCAGCAGCCAAGAAGTGGCGGGAGGGGCGCAGCCCCAGCATTTT,CASSQEVAGGAQPQHF,.,TRBV4-3,.,TRBJ1-5
TGTGCCAGCTCACCACTGGGACTAGTCTACGAGCAGTACTTC,CASSPLGLVYEQYF,TRBD2,TRBV18,.,TRBJ2-7
TGTGCCAGCAGTGACCTACAGGGGACGGAAAAACTGTTTTTT,CASSDLQGTEKLFF,TRBD1,TRBV6-1,.,TRBJ1-4
TGTGCCAGCAGTCTTAGGACAGGAGGAAACACCATATATTTT,CASSLRTGGNTIYF,TRBD1,TRBV6-5,.,TRBJ1-3
TGTGCCAGCAGTGTAGGAGCTTACGAGCAGTACTTC,CASSVGAYEQYF,.,TRBV6-1,few,TRBJ2-7
TGTGCCTGGACCCAAGGGTCTGCCCATCAGCCCCAGCATTTT,CAWTQGSAHQPQHF,.,TRBV30,.,TRBJ1-5
TGTGCCAGCTCACCAAGACAGGGATCAAGGGATACGCAGTATTTT,CASSPRQGSRDTQYF,TRBD1,TRBV18,.,TRBJ2-3
TGTGCCAGCAGCGTAGGATGGCAAGAAAATTACGAGCAGTACTTC,CASSVGWQENYEQYF,.,TRBV9,few,TRBJ2-7
TGTGCCAGCAGCTTAACCGGAGGCGGGGAGCTGTTTTTT,CASSLTGGGELFF,.,TRBV5-4,.,TRBJ2-2
TGTGCCAGCAGCTTAGGGGGCTCCTACAATGAGCAGTTCTTC,CASSLGGSYNEQFF,.,TRBV7-9,.,TRBJ2-1
TGCGCCAGCAGCCAAGATTTGGGACAGGATGTCTATGGCTACACCTTC,CASSQDLGQDVYGYTF,TRBD1,TRBV4-3,few,TRBJ1-2
TGTGCCAGCTTTTCCACACGAGGGAATGAGCAGTTCTTC,CASFSTRGNEQFF,.,TRBV18,.,TRBJ2-1
TGCGCCAGCAGCCAAGCATGGGGTCGAGGGACTTTCCAAGAGACCCAGTACTTC,CASSQAWGRGTFQETQYF,.,TRBV4-1,.,TRBJ2-5
TGTGCCAGCAGCTCAGACTGGAGGATTGAAGCTTTCTTT,CASSSDWRIEAFF,.,TRBV7-2,.,TRBJ1-1
TGTGCCAGCAGCTCCCCCACTAGCGGGAGAAATGAGCAGTTCTTC,CASSSPTSGRNEQFF,TRBD2,TRBV7-9,.,TRBJ2-1
TGTGCCAGCAGCACCCCACAGGGATCCACCTACGAGCAGTACTTC,CASSTPQGSTYEQYF,.,TRBV21-1,.,TRBJ2-7
TGTGCCAGTAGTCAACATCCCGGGACTCAAAACATTCAGTACTTC,CASSQHPGTQNIQYF,.,TRBV19,.,TRBJ2-4
TGTGCCAGCAGTGTCCTGGACAGGGGGCGCGACGAGCAGTACTTC,CASSVLDRGRDEQYF,TRBD1,TRBV2,.,TRBJ2-7